This T cell receptor beta chain was retrieved from a study of blood T cell repertoires in COVID-19. Clinical histories supplied by participants themselves formed the basis of cohort assignment. The study counted Cohort 3 donors as recovered given two negative PCRs, clearance, or symptom resolution. J gave up 4 bases and V 4 bases, and 7 bases lay outside the gene matches. This CDR3 comprises 15 residues. In germline, CDR1 is SGHRS, CDR2 YFSETQ. The authors' processing: Amplification from reference gene primers served as the basis for estimated nucleated cell counts. Assay used: immunoSEQ multiplex PCR; TCRdb lists only in-frame clones, some missing. That table furnishes V, J and clone size, whereas the DNA furnished D and trimming. The data hold 150,000 to 200,000 clones, with around 90% observed a single time.

The TCR was taken from a woman aged 18-29 years who had recovered from COVID-19. The chain uses TRBV5-1 and TRBJ1-1, with 10 positions matching TRBD1. Material for sequencing was PBMCs or T cells enriched from blood (not recorded which). CDR3 DNA sequence: TGCGCCAGCAGCCCGACAGGGGGCGCATCCACTGAAGCTTTCTTT. Encoded protein: CASSPTGGASTEAFF.